Below, 32 T cell receptor beta chains from the same sample are listed, as sequenced in a study of T-cell memory formation after mild COVID-19. Each CDR3 protein gets one entry after TCRdb re-called the 5' RACE reads with MiXCR. Among 390,000 or so distinct CDR3 sequences listed, approximately 15% were seen once. Material for sequencing was PBMCs or a T cell subset sorted from them (not recorded which). Receptors were obtained from a man aged 18 to 30 who had mild COVID-19 (a few samples of this study predate the infection). Cell type and time point are not known.

This clonotype was counted between two and nine times. The chain couples TRBV6-5 to TRBJ2-2; perhaps TRBD1 as D (6 bases). Germline CDR1 and CDR2: MNHEY and SVGAGI. This CDR3 spans 17 amino acids. V gave up 2 bases and J gave up 2 bases, with 15 bases separating them. The CDR3 sequence is CASSYGGQRSNTGELFF. DNA for the CDR3: TGTGCCAGCAGTTACGGAGGACAGCGAAGCAACACCGGGGAGCTGTTTTTT.

This clonotype has ten or more counts. The rearrangement links TRBV3-2 to TRBJ2-2; the table's TRBD2 call for D was not verified on the DNA. TRBV3-2 is given as a pseudogene. This CDR3 spans 16 amino acids. CDR3 in DNA: TGTGCCAGCAGCCAAGGGACTAGCGACTACACCGGGGAGCTGTTTTTT. It specifies CASSQGTSDYTGELFF.

This rearrangement joins TRBV5-1 to TRBJ2-3; 7 nucleotides line up with TRBD2. The CDR3 runs 16 residues. J lost 0 bases, V lost 3 bases, and 7 bases had no gene match. CDR1 and CDR2 (germline): SGHRS, YFSETQ. Here the CDR3 reads CASSYGTSASTDTQYF. In DNA, the CDR3 is TGCGCCAGCAGCTATGGAACTAGCGCAAGCACAGATACGCAGTATTTT.

This clonotype was observed a handful of times. The chain combines TRBV4-1 with TRBJ2-2; D gene ambiguous. V lost 0 bases, J lost 4 bases, and 9 bases lay in between. This CDR3 has 15 amino acids. Germline V gene data show CDR1 as MGHRA and CDR2 as YSYEKL. The CDR3 reads CASSQEIPFTGELFF. The CDR3 DNA sequence: TGCGCCAGCAGCCAAGAGATACCGTTCACCGGGGAGCTGTTTTTT.

This clonotype was found a few times. Here the CDR3 reads CASYRANTGELFF. CDR3 nucleotides: TGTGCCAGCTACAGGGCGAACACCGGGGAGCTGTTTTTT. This chain connects TRBV6-5 to TRBJ2-2; TRBD1 is a possible D gene (6 bases). The V and J ends lost 8 bases and 0 bases respectively, with 7 bases between them. This CDR3 spans 13 amino acids. The germline V gene has CDR1 MNHEY and CDR2 SVGAGI.

The rearrangement uses TRBV2 and TRBJ2-1; 9 nucleotides line up with TRBD1. The V segment lost 6 bases and the J segment 5 bases; nucleotides outside the gene matches: 8. The germline V gene encodes CDR1 SNHLY and CDR2 FYNNEI. The CDR3 is 15 amino acids. This chain's CDR3 is CASSPDRGNNNEQFF. For the CDR3, the DNA is TGTGCCAGCAGCCCAGACAGGGGGAACAACAATGAGCAGTTCTTC.

This clonotype has just one count. This could be a read error, since a much larger clone is one nucleotide away. This chain connects TRBV3-2 to TRBJ2-5; the DNA was not compared with TRBD1, the D call given in the table. TRBV3-2 is a recognized pseudogene. The CDR3 length is 19 residues. The chain's CDR3 is CASSQKSPPGGSVRETQYF. In nucleotides, the CDR3 is TGTGCCAGCAGCCAAAAGAGTCCCCCGGGGGGGTCTGTCCGAGAGACCCAGTACTTC.

This clonotype was seen more than once but under ten times. V is TRBV7-2 and J is TRBJ2-7; D uncertain. The CDR3 runs to 16 residues. The V gene lost 5 bases and the J gene lost 5 bases, with 22 bases spanning the gap. Germline V CDR1 and CDR2: SGHTA, FQGNSA. The CDR3: CASSQSWVNGLNEQYV. CDR3 bases: TGTGCCAGCAGCCAAAGCTGGGTTAACGGCCTGAACGAGCAGTACGTC.

This chain joins TRBV6-5 and TRBJ2-5, with D possibly matching TRBD2 (6 bases). CDR1 and CDR2 (germline): MNHEY, SVGAGI. The CDR3 contains 16 residues. V lost 5 bases to trimming and J lost 4 bases, with 20 bases between them. CDR3 nucleotides: TGTGCCAGCAGTCTCGGACCTGCGAGGAGGGGAGAGACCCAGTACTTC. Translated, it gives CASSLGPARRGETQYF.

The chain links TRBV5-1 to TRBJ1-5, with D perhaps TRBD1 (6 bases). Trimming left V 5 bases short and J 3 bases short, with 12 bases between. Germline CDR1 and CDR2: SGHRS and YFSETQ. This CDR3 contains 14 residues. The CDR3, as DNA: TGCGCCAGCAGACCCAACAGGGACAATCAGCCCCAGCATTTT. This sequence encodes CASRPNRDNQPQHF.

The table lists this clonotype with many counts. DNA for the CDR3: TGTGCCAGCAGCTCTGCCCGCCTCGGAAAGCCTGAAGCTTTCTTT. It specifies CASSSARLGKPEAFF. The gene calls are TRBV7-2 and TRBJ1-1; D unclear. Germline CDR1 reads SGHTA; CDR2 reads FQGNSA. The length of the CDR3 is 15 residues. V was clipped by 4 bases and J by 6 bases, with 18 bases between them.

The chain joins TRBV29-1 to TRBJ2-3, with a weak D call TRBD2 (6 bases). Germline lookup yields CDR1 SQVTM and CDR2 ANQGSEA. Between the trimmed V and J ends, which lost 1 base and 2 bases, there was a span of 10 bases. This CDR3 is built from 14 residues. CDR3 sequence (DNA): TGCAGCGTTGAAGTGCGGGAACACACAGATACGCAGTATTTT. As protein: CSVEVREHTDTQYF.

In this sample, this clonotype turned up a few times. V is TRBV24-1 and J is TRBJ2-1, with D possibly being TRBD1 (6 bases). This CDR3 region has 14 residues. V lost 0 bases and J lost 8, with 10 bases in between. The germline CDR1 and CDR2 sequences are KGHDR and SFDVKD. The CDR3 DNA sequence: TGTGCCACCAGTGATTTGGCAGGGGAAGATGAGCAGTTCTTC. Translated: CATSDLAGEDEQFF.

The genes are TRBV7-2 and TRBJ2-7; TRBD1 is a possible D gene (7 bases). The germline V gene has CDR1 SGHTA and CDR2 FQGNSA. The CDR3 has 14 residues. With 5 bases removed from V and 0 bases from J, the gap between germline ends came to 11 bases. The chain's CDR3 is CASSGGDSSYEQYV. The DNA of the CDR3 is TGTGCCAGCAGCGGAGGGGACAGCTCCTACGAGCAGTACGTC.

This sequence joins TRBV7-9 and TRBJ2-2; D is perhaps TRBD2 (5 bases). Germline V gives CDR1 SEHNR, CDR2 FQNEAQ (reference sequence). CDR3 length: 13 residues. The V end lost 3 bases, the J end lost 6 bases, and 8 bases lay between the germline ends. The CDR3 DNA sequence: TGTGCCAGCAGCTTCGCGAGGGCCGGGGAGCTGTTTTTT. Residues: CASSFARAGELFF.

The chain is built from TRBV20-1 and TRBJ1-5; D possibly corresponds to TRBD1 (5 bases). The germline CDR1 and CDR2 sequences are DFQATT and SNEGSKA (reference sequence). The CDR3 is 15 residues long. V shed 0 bases and J shed 7 bases, with 16 bases lying between them. The CDR3 DNA reads as TGCAGTGCTAGAGATCGTAGGGGTGGCGTACAGCCCCAGCATTTT. Its protein is CSARDRRGGVQPQHF.

V usage is TRBV11-2 and J usage is TRBJ2-1; TRBD1 matches 7 bases. This CDR3 spans 14 amino acids. The germline CDR1 and CDR2 sequences are SGHAT and FQNNGV. Losses at the gene ends were 7 bases for V and 5 bases for J; bases not matched to a gene: 8. In DNA, the CDR3 is TGTGCCAGCACCCTCAGGGACAGCAACAATGAGCAGTTCTTC. Translating it yields CASTLRDSNNEQFF. The whole variable domain, filled in from reference TRBV11-2 and TRBJ2-1, reads EAGVAQSPRYKIIEKRQSVAFWCNPISGHATLYWYQQILGQGPKLLIQFQNNGVVDDSQLPKDRFSAERLKGVDSTLKIQPAKLEDSAVYLCASTLRDSNNEQFFGPGTRLTVL.

J is TRBJ2-7 and V is TRBV3-1; TRBD2 might be the D (5 bases). Germline assignment: CDR1 LGHDT and CDR2 YNNKEL (reference sequence). V dropped 0 bases and J dropped 5 bases, with 11 bases sitting between them. The CDR3 has 14 amino acids. The CDR3 spells CASSQDGSGNEQYF. In DNA form, the CDR3 reads TGTGCCAGCAGCCAAGATGGTTCCGGGAACGAGCAGTACTTC.

In this sample, this clonotype turned up a few times. CDR3 in amino acids: CASSRPGQGGTEAFF. The CDR3, as DNA: TGCGCCAGCAGTCGGCCGGGACAGGGAGGAACTGAAGCTTTCTTT. V usage is TRBV4-1 and J usage is TRBJ1-1, with 9 bases lining up with TRBD1. Unmatched junction bases numbered 10, after V lost 6 bases and J lost 5 bases. Germline CDR1 reads MGHRA; CDR2 reads YSYEKL. The CDR3 is made up of 15 amino acids.

The gene calls are TRBV14 and TRBJ2-2; D is uncertain. V lost 4 bases and J lost 7, with 10 bases in between. Germline-derived CDR1 and CDR2 are SGHDN and FVKESK. CDR3 length: 13 amino acids. Written as DNA, the CDR3 is TGTGCCAGCAGCCCTTTGGTGGGCGGGGAGCTGTTTTTT. It encodes CASSPLVGGELFF. Variable domain in full (rest from reference TRBV14 and TRBJ2-2): EAGVTQFPSHSVIEKGQTVTLRCDPISGHDNLYWYRRVMGKEIKFLLHFVKESKQDESGMPNNRFLAERTGGTYSTLKVQPAELEDSGVYFCASSPLVGGELFFGEGSRLTVL.

This clonotype was counted a few times. The chain recombines TRBV15 with TRBJ2-7; D is tentatively TRBD1 or TRBD2 (6 bases each). The CDR3 runs to 14 residues. V was cut by 0 bases and J by 2 bases, with 8 bases left in between. Per the germline V gene, CDR1 is LNHNV and CDR2 is YYDKDF (reference sequence). In nucleotides, the CDR3 is TGTGCCACCAGCAGAGATAGGGGGGCCTACGAGCAGTACGTC. Translating it yields CATSRDRGAYEQYV.

J is TRBJ2-7 and V is TRBV9, with 8 bases matching TRBD1. There are 15 residues in the CDR3. Trimming took 0 bases from V and 2 from J; bases not matched to a gene: 4. CDR1 and CDR2 from the germline V gene are SGDLS and YYNGEE. CDR3 nucleotides: TGTGCCAGCAGCGTAGCCGGACAGGGAGCCTACGAGCAGTACTTC. Protein product: CASSVAGQGAYEQYF.

The rearrangement uses TRBV5-1 and TRBJ1-1; D unclear. CDR1 SGHRS and CDR2 YFSETQ come from the germline V gene. The CDR3 is 14 amino acids. Trimming shortened V by 7 bases and J by 0 bases, and 13 bases separated the two germline ends. CDR3 protein: CASSWDGVNTEAFF. The CDR3 nucleotides are TGCGCCAGCTCTTGGGATGGAGTGAACACTGAAGCTTTCTTT.

This clonotype has only a few counts. This rearrangement joins TRBV7-3 to TRBJ2-2, with 9 bases fitting TRBD1. The CDR3 sequence is 15 residues long. CDR1 and CDR2 from the germline V gene are SGHTA and FQGTGA. The J segment lost 7 bases and the V segment lost 1 base, leaving 4 bases of the junction unmatched. CDR3 nucleotides: TGTGCCAGCAGCTTAAGGGACAGGGACGGCGGGGAGCTGTTTTTT. Its protein product is CASSLRDRDGGELFF.

This clonotype has a handful of counts. This chain connects TRBV5-1 to TRBJ2-5, with D maybe TRBD1 (6 bases). The CDR3 has 14 amino acids. Looked up from germline, CDR1 is SGHRS and CDR2 is YFSETQ. Trimming pared 4 bases from V and 1 base from J, leaving 11 bases between. CDR3 nucleotide sequence: TGCGCCAGCAGCCAAAGGACAGCCCAAGAGACCCAGTACTTC. It encodes CASSQRTAQETQYF.

This clonotype was detected a few times. The V call is TRBV2, the J call TRBJ2-3, with TRBD1 matching 8 bases. The trim removed 4 bases at V and 2 bases at J, leaving 8 bases unmatched. The CDR3 consists of 16 residues. Germline V gene data show CDR1 as SNHLY and CDR2 as FYNNEI. CDR3 in DNA: TGTGCCAGCAGTGCCCCGACAGGGGCCGTCACAGATACGCAGTATTTT. It translates to CASSAPTGAVTDTQYF. Looking up the rest from reference TRBV2 and TRBJ2-3 gives the full variable domain: EPEVTQTPSHQVTQMGQEVILRCVPISNHLYFYWYRQILGQKVEFLVSFYNNEISEKSEIFDDQFSVERPDGSNFTLKIRSTKLEDSAMYFCASSAPTGAVTDTQYFGPGTRLTVL.

The sample holds a few counts of this clonotype. This sequence joins TRBV6-5 and TRBJ1-1; D gene unclear. This CDR3 contains 11 residues. The germline V gene has CDR1 MNHEY and CDR2 SVGAGI. The V gene lost 5 bases and the J gene lost 3 bases, with 4 bases spanning the gap. The CDR3 region is CASSRYTEAFF. The CDR3 DNA reads TGTGCCAGCAGTCGTTACACTGAAGCTTTCTTT.

This sequence joins TRBV20-1 and TRBJ2-7; TRBD1 is a possible D gene (5 bases). Trimming cost V 1 base and J 4 bases, with 8 bases left between them. This CDR3 is 12 amino acids long. Germline CDR1 reads DFQATT; CDR2 reads SNEGSKA (reference sequence). CDR3 loop: CSARGDSYEQYV. CDR3 DNA sequence: TGCAGTGCTAGAGGAGACAGTTACGAGCAGTACGTC.

The chain links TRBV25-1 to TRBJ2-7; 7 bases align to TRBD1. Per the germline V gene, CDR1 is MGHDK and CDR2 is SYGVNS. This CDR3 is 15 amino acids long. After removal of 3 bases from V and 0 bases from J, the junction contained 5 bases not matched to a gene. The CDR3: CASSEGTAYSYEQYF. The CDR3 region has the DNA TGTGCCAGCAGTGAGGGGACAGCCTACTCCTACGAGCAGTACTTC.

This chain links TRBV20-1 with TRBJ1-5; D unresolved. The CDR3 spans 14 residues. Trimming took 5 bases from V and 3 from J, leaving 14 bases between them. The germline gives CDR1 DFQATT, CDR2 SNEGSKA (reference sequence). The CDR3: CSAPTGSINQPQHF. In DNA, the CDR3 is TGCAGTGCTCCAACGGGCAGCATCAATCAGCCCCAGCATTTT.

This chain uses TRBV12-3 or TRBV12-4 with TRBJ1-5; no reliable D call. The ends were cut back, 3 bases at V and 11 bases at J, with 11 bases in the middle. The CDR3 is 12 amino acids. The CDR3: CASSLGSLAQHF. CDR3 in DNA: TGTGCCAGCAGTTTGGGTTCCTTGGCCCAGCATTTT.

This clonotype has just a few counts. The V gene is TRBV4-3, the J gene TRBJ2-1, with 7 bases matching TRBD1. V shed 4 bases and J 5 bases; nucleotides not matched to a gene: 11. There are 16 residues in the CDR3. Germline V lookup: CDR1 LGHNA, CDR2 YSLEER. This CDR3 reads CASSLRPGTANNEQFF. CDR3 DNA sequence: TGCGCCAGCAGCCTCCGGCCGGGGACAGCAAACAATGAGCAGTTCTTC.